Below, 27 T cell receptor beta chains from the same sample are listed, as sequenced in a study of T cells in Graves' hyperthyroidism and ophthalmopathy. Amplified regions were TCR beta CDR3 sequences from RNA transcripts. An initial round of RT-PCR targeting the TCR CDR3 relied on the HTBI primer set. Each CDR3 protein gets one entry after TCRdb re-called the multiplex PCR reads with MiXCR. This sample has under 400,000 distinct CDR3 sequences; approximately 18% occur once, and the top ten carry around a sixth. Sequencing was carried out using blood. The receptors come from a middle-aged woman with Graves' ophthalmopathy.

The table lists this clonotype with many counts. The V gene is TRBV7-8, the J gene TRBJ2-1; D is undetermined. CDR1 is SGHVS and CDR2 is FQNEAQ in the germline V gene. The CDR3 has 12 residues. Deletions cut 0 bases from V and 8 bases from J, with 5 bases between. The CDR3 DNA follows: TGTGCCAGCAGCTTAGCGATAGATGAGCAGTTCTTC. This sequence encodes CASSLAIDEQFF.

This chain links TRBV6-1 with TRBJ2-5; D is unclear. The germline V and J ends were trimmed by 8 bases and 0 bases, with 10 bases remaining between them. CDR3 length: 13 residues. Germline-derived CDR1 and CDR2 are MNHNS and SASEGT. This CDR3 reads CASLGQNQETQYF. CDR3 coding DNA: TGTGCCAGCCTCGGCCAGAACCAAGAGACCCAGTACTTC.

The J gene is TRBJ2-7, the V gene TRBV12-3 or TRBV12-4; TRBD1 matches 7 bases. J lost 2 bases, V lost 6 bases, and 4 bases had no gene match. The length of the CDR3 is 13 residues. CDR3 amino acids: CASRQGQTYEQYF. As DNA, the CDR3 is TGTGCCAGCAGACAGGGACAGACCTACGAGCAGTACTTC.

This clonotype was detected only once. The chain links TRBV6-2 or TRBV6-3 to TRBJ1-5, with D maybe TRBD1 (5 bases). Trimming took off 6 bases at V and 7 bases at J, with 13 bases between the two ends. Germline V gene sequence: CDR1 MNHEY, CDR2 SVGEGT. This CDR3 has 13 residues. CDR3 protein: CASSRTQYQPQHF. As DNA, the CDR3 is TGTGCCAGCAGCCGGACACAGTACCAGCCCCAGCATTTT.

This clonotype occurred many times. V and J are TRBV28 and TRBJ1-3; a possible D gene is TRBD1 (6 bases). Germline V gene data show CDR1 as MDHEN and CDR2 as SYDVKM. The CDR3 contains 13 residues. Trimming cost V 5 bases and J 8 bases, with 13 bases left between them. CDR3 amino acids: CASSVNRADTIYF. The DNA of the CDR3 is TGTGCCAGCAGTGTAAACAGGGCAGACACCATATATTTT. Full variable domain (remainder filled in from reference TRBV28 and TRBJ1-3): DVKVTQSSRYLVKRTGEKVFLECVQDMDHENMFWYRQDPGLGLRLIYFSYDVKMKEKGDIPEGYSVSREKKERFSLILESASTNQTSMYLCASSVNRADTIYFGEGSWLTVV.

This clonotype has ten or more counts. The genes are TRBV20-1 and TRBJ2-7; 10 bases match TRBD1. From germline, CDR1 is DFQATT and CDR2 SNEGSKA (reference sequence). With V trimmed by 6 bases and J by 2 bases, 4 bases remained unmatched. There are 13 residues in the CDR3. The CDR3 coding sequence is TGCAGTGCCCAGGGACAGGGGACCTACGAGCAGTACTTC. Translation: CSAQGQGTYEQYF.

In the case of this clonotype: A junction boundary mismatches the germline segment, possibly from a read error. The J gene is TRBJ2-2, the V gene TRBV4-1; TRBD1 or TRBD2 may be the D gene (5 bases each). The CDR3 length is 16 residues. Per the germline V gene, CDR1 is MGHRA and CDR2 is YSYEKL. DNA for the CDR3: TGCGCCAGCAGCCAGGCCAGACAGTCAAACACCGGGGAGCTGTCTTTT. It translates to CASSQARQSNTGELSF.

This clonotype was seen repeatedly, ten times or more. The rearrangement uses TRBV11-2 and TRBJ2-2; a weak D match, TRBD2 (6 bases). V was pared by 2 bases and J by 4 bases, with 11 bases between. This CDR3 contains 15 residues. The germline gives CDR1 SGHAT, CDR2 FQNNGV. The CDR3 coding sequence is TGTGCCAGCAGCTTATTTCAGGAGGGCACCGGGGAGCTGTTTTTT. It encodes CASSLFQEGTGELFF.

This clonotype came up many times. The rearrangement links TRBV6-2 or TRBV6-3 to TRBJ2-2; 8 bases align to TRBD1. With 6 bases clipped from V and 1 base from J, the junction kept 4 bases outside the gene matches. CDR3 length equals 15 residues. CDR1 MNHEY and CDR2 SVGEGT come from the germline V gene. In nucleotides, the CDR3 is TGTGCCAGCAGCATAACAGGGGGGAACACCGGGGAGCTGTTTTTT. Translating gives CASSITGGNTGELFF.

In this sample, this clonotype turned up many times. The CDR3 bases are TGCAGTGCTGGGGGACAGGGGAAGTGTCAGCCCCAGCATTTT. Its translation is CSAGGQGKCQPQHF. The chain carries TRBV20-1 and TRBJ1-5; TRBD1 aligns across 10 bases. This CDR3 comprises 14 residues. Germline loops: CDR1 DFQATT, CDR2 SNEGSKA (reference sequence). J lost 6 bases, V lost 5 bases, and 7 bases had no gene match.

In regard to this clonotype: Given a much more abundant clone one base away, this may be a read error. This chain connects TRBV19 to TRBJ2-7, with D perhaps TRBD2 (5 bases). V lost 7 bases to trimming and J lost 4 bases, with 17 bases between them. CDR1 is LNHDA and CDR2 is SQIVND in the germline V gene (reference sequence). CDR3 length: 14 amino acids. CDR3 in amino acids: CASTPSGVGYEQYF. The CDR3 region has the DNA TGTGCCAGTACCCCAAGCGGAGTGGGATACGAGCAGTACTTC.

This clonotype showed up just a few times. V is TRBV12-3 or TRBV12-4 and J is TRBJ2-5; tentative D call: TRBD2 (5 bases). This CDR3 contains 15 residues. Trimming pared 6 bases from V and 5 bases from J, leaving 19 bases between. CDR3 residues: CASRGKGSPGETQYF. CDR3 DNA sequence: TGTGCCAGCAGGGGCAAGGGCAGCCCGGGGGAGACCCAGTACTTC.

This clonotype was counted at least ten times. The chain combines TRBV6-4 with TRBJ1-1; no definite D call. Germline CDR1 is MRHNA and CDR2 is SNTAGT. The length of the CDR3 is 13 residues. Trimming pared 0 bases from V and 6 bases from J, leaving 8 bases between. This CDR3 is CASSDSIKAEAFF. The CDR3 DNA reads TGTGCCAGCAGTGACTCGATCAAGGCTGAAGCTTTCTTT.

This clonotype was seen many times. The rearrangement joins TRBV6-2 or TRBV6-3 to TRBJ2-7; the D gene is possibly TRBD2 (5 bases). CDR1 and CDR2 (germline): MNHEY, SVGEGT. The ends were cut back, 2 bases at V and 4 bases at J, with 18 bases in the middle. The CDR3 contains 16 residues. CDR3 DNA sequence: TGTGCCAGCAGTTACGGGAAATCTAGTGGAGGATACGAGCAGTACTTC. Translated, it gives CASSYGKSSGGYEQYF.

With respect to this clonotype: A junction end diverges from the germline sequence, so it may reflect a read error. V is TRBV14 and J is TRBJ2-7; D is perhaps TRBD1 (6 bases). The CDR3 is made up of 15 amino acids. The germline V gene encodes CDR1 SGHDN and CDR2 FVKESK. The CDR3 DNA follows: TGTGCCGGCAGCCAAGACAGGAGCCGACGGAACGAGCAGTACTTC. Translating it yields CAGSQDRSRRNEQYF.

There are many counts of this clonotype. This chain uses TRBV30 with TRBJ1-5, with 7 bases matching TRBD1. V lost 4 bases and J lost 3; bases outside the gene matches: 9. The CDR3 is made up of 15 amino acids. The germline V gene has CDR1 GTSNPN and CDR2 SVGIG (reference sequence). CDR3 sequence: CAWISEGQFNQPQHF. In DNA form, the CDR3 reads TGTGCCTGGATAAGCGAGGGACAGTTCAATCAGCCCCAGCATTTT.

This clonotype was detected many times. This chain's CDR3 is CASNPPRAPYEQYF. CDR3 nucleotides: TGTGCCAGCAATCCGCCCAGGGCCCCCTACGAGCAGTACTTC. The J gene is TRBJ2-7, the V gene TRBV6-5; possibly TRBD1 for D (5 bases). Germline V lookup: CDR1 MNHEY, CDR2 SVGAGI. V dropped 7 bases and J dropped 2 bases, with 15 bases sitting between them. CDR3 length: 14 amino acids.

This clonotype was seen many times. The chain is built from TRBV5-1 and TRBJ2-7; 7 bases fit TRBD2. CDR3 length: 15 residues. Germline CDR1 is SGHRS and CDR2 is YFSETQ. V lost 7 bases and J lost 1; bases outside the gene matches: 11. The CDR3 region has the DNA TGCGCCAGCGGTCGGGGAGGGGATGCGTCCTACGAGCAGTACTTC. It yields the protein CASGRGGDASYEQYF.

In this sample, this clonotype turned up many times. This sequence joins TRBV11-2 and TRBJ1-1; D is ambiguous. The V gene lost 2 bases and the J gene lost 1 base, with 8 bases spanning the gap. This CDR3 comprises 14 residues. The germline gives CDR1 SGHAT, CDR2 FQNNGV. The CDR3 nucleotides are TGTGCCAGCAGCTTAAGACCCAAGAACACTGAAGCTTTCTTT. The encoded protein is CASSLRPKNTEAFF. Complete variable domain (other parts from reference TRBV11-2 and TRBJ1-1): EAGVAQSPRYKIIEKRQSVAFWCNPISGHATLYWYQQILGQGPKLLIQFQNNGVVDDSQLPKDRFSAERLKGVDSTLKIQPAKLEDSAVYLCASSLRPKNTEAFFGQGTRLTVV.

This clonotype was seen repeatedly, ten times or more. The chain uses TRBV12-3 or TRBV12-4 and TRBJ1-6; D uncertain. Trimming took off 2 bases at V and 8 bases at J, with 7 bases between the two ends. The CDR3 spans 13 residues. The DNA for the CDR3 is TGTGCCAGCAGTTTATCTTCTTATTCACCCCTCCACTTT. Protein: CASSLSSYSPLHF.

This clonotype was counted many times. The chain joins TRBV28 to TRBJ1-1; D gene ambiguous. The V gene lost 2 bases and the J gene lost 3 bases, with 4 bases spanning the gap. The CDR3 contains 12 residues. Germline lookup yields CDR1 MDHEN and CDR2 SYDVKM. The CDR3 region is CASSLIYTEAFF. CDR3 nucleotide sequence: TGTGCCAGCAGTTTAATCTACACTGAAGCTTTCTTT.

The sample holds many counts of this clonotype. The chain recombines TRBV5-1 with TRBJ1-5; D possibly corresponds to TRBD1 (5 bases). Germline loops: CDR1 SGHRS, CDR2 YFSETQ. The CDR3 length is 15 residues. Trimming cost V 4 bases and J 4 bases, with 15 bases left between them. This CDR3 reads CASSPNTGQNQPQHF. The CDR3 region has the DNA TGCGCCAGCAGCCCTAATACAGGTCAAAATCAGCCCCAGCATTTT.

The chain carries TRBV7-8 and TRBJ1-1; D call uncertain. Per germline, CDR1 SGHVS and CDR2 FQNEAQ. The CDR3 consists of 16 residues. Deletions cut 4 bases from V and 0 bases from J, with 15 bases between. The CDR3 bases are TGTGCCAGCAGCTCCAGTGGGTACGGCATGAACACTGAAGCTTTCTTT. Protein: CASSSSGYGMNTEAFF.

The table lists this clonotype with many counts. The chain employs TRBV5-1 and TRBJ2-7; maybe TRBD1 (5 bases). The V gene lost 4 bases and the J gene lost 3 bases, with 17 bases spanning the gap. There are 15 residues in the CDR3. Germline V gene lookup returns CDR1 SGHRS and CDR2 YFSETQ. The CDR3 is CASSPTTDLYYEQYF. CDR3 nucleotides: TGCGCCAGCAGCCCGACGACAGACCTCTACTACGAGCAGTACTTC.

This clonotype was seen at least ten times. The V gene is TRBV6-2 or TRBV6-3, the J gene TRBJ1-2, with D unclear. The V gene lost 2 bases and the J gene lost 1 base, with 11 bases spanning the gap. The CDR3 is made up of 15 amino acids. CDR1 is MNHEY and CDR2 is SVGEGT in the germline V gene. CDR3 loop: CASSYPGSFNYGYTF. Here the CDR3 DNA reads TGTGCCAGCAGTTACCCCGGGAGCTTTAACTATGGCTACACCTTC.

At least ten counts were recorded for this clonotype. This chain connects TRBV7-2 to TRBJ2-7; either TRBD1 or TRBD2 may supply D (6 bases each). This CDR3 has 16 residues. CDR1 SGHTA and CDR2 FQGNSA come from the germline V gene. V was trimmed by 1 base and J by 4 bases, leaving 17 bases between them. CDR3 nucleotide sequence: TGTGCCAGCAGCTTAGGGGGGCGGGGCGGACGTTACGAGCAGTACTTC. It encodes CASSLGGRGGRYEQYF.

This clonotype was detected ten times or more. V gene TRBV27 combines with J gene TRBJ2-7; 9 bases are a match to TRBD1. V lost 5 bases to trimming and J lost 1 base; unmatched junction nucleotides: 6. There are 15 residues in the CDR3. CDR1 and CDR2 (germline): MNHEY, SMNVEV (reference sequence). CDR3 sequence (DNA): TGTGCCAGCAGTAGAACCGGGACAGGGTCCTACGAGCAGTACTTC. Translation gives CASSRTGTGSYEQYF.